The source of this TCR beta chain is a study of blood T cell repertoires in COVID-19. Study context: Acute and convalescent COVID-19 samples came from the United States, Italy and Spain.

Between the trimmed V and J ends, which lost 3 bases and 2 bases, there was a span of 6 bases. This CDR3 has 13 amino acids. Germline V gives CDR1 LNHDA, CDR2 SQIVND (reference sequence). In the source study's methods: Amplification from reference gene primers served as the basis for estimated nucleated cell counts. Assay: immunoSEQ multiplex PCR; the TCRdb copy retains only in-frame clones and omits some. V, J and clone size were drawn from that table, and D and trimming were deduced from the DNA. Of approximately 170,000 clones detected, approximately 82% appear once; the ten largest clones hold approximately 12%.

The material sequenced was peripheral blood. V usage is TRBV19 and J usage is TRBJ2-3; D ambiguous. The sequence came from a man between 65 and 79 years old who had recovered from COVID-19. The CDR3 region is CASSIHNTDTQYF. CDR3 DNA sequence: TGTGCCAGTAGTATCCACAACACAGATACGCAGTATTTT.